This T cell receptor (beta chain) was retrieved from a study of tumor-infiltrating lymphocytes in primary liver carcinoma. Study-wide results and limits: Significantly greater top-250-clone fractions characterized tumors relative to blood (p = 0.039).

Total RNA and DNA came together from about 21-30 mg of bulk tissue without cell sorting. The V and J ends lost 0 bases and 3 bases, in that order; junction bases with no gene match: 5. The CDR3 is 17 residues long. Germline assignment: CDR1 LGHNA and CDR2 YSLEER. With approximately 500 ng total RNA as template and a constant-region primer, TCR beta cDNA was made. Researchers made the TCR beta libraries by running three nested multiplex PCR rounds with slightly modified ARM-PCR. For 10 cycles apiece, the opening two PCR rounds ran with TRBV1-TRBV30 forward primers and a C-beta reverse primer. TCRdb itself ran the multiplex PCR reads through MiXCR, one entry per CDR3 protein. The profile shows around 35,000 distinct CDR3 sequences, approximately 71% of them singletons. Concerning this clonotype itself: What it recognizes is unknown.

Sequenced material: tumor-adjacent normal liver tissue. The rearrangement links TRBV4-3 to TRBJ2-6, with TRBD2 matching 7 bases. The TCR was taken from a man aged 40-55 years with primary liver carcinoma and hepatitis B virus infection. The CDR3 region is CASSQDTGGFGANVLTF. CDR3 bases: TGCGCCAGCAGCCAAGACACGGGAGGCTTTGGGGCCAACGTCCTGACTTTC.